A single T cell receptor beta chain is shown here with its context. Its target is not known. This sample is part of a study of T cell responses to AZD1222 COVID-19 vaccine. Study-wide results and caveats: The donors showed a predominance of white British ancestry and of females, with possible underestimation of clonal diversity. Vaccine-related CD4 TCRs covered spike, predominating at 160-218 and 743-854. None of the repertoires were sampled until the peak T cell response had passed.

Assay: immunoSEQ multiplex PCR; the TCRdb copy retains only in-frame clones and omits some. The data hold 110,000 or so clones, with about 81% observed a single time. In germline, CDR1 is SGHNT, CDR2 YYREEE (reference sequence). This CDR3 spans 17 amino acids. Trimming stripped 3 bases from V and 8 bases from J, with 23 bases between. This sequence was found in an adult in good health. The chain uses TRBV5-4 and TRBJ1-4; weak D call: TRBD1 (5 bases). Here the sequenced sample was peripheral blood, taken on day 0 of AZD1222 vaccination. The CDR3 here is CASSSRDGTGGPEKLFF. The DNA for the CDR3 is TGTGCCAGCAGCTCCCGGGACGGGACGGGAGGACCGGAAAAACTGTTTTTT.